This T cell receptor (beta chain) emerged from a study of vaccination and CD4 T cells after COVID-19. The assay that was used to sequence DNA from cultured CD4+ T cells was the Oncomine TCR Beta short-read assay. TCRdb ran MiXCR on the PCR reads and lists one entry per CDR3 protein. Of about 26,000 distinct CDR3 sequences in the sample, about 40% are singletons; the top ten hold 11%. As for this clonotype: Its antigen is unidentified.

Trimming removed 3 bases from V and 0 bases from J; junction bases left unmatched: 5. CDR1 and CDR2 from the germline V gene are SGHVS and FQNEAQ. There are 15 residues in the CDR3. As to treatment: approximately nine-day PBMC culture with coronavirus spike peptide pools or control peptides (ViraFEST assay). This chain uses TRBV7-8 with TRBJ2-7; 7 bases match TRBD1. Input material: CD4+ T cells from blood, cultured in vitro. This clonotype originated in a human donor who had recovered from COVID-19. The CDR3 loop reads CASSFANRGSYEQYF. In nucleotides, the CDR3 is TGTGCCAGCAGCTTCGCGAACAGGGGCTCCTACGAGCAGTACTTC.